This T cell receptor (beta chain) derives from a study of blood T cell repertoires in COVID-19. Whole-study context: Sites in the United States, Italy and Spain provided acute and convalescent COVID-19 samples.

In the authors' methods: Amplified reference gene primers provided the basis for estimating nucleated cell counts. TCRdb's copy holds only in-frame clones and misses some; the assay was immunoSEQ multiplex PCR. That table supplies the V and J calls and clone size; D and trimming were determined from the DNA. The data contain about 290,000 clones, around four fifths of them singletons. Material for sequencing was peripheral blood. The receptor's source is a woman in her fifties or sixties with active or convalescent COVID-19.

The CDR3 bases are TGTGCCAGCAGTTTTGGTCGGGGGTTTGATTCACCCCTCCACTTT. It encodes CASSFGRGFDSPLHF. J is TRBJ1-6 and V is TRBV28; tentatively, D is TRBD1 (5 bases). The germline gives CDR1 MDHEN, CDR2 SYDVKM. Trimming stripped 3 bases from V and 8 bases from J, with 14 bases between. The CDR3 has 15 amino acids. The full variable domain, with the rest looked up from reference TRBV28 and TRBJ1-6, is DVKVTQSSRYLVKRTGEKVFLECVQDMDHENMFWYRQDPGLGLRLIYFSYDVKMKEKGDIPEGYSVSREKKERFSLILESASTNQTSMYLCASSFGRGFDSPLHFGNGTRLTVT.